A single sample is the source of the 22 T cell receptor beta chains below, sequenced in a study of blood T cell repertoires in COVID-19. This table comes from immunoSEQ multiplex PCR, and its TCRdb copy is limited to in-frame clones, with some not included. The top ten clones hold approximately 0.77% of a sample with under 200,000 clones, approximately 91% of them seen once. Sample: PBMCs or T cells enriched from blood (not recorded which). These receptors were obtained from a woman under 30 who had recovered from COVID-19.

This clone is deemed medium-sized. The CDR3 loop reads CASSQETGTPYEQYF. For the CDR3, the DNA is TGTGCCAGCAGCCAAGAGACGGGAACTCCCTACGAGCAGTACTTC. V and J are TRBV4-2 and TRBJ2-7, with a possible D match to TRBD2 (5 bases). The CDR3 sequence is 15 residues long. V was clipped by 0 bases and J by 2 bases, with 11 bases between them. The germline CDR1 and CDR2 sequences are LGHNA and YNFKEQ.

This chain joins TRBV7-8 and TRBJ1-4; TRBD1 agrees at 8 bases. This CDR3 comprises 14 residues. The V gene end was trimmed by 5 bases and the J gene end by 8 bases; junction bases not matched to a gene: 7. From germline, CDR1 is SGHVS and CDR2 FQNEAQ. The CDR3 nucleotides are TGTGCCAGCAGCCGAGACAGGGGTGGCGAAAAACTGTTTTTT. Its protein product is CASSRDRGGEKLFF.

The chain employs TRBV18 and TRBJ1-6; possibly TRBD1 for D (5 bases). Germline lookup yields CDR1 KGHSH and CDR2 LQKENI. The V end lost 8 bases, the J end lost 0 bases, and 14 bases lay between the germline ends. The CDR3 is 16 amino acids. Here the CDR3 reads CASTGDGSSYNSPLHF. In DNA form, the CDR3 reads TGTGCCAGCACCGGGGACGGGAGCTCCTATAATTCACCCCTCCACTTT. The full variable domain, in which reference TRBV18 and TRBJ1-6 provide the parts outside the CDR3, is NAGVMQNPRHLVRRRGQEARLRCSPMKGHSHVYWYRQLPEEGLKFMVYLQKENIIDESGMPKERFSAEFPKEGPSILRIQQVVRGDSAAYFCASTGDGSSYNSPLHFGNGTRLTVT.

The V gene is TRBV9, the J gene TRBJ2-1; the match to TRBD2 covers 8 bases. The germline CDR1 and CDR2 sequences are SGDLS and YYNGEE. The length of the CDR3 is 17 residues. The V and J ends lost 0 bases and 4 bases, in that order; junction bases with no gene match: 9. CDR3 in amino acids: CASSVAPAGAGYNEQFF. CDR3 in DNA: TGTGCCAGCAGCGTAGCCCCAGCGGGAGCGGGGTACAATGAGCAGTTCTTC.

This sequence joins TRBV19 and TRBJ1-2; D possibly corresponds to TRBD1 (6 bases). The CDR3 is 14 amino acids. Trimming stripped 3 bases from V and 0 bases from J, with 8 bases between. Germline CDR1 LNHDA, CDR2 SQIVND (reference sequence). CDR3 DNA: TGTGCCAGTAGTATTGGGACAACTAACTATGGCTACACCTTC. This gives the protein CASSIGTTNYGYTF. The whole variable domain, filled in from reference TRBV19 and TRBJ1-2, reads DGGITQSPKYLFRKEGQNVTLSCEQNLNHDAMYWYRQDPGQGLRLIYYSQIVNDFQKGDIAEGYSVSREKKESFPLTVTSAQKNPTAFYLCASSIGTTNYGYTFGSGTRLTVV.

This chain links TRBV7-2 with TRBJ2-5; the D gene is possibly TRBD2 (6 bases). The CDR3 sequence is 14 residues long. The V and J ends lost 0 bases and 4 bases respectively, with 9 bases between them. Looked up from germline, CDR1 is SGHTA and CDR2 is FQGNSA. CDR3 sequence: CASSLALEGETQYF. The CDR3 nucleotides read TGTGCCAGCAGCTTAGCTCTGGAGGGAGAGACCCAGTACTTC.

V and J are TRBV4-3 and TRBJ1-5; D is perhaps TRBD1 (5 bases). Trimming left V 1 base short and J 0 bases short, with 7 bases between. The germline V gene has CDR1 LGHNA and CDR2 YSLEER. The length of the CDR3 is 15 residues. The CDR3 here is CASSQGTHSNQPQHF. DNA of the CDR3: TGCGCCAGCAGCCAAGGGACACATAGCAATCAGCCCCAGCATTTT.

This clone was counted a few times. The CDR3 loop is CASSQVHSTGGNTIYF. The CDR3 nucleotides are TGTGCCAGCAGCCAAGTGCACTCCACGGGGGGAAACACCATATATTTT. This chain links TRBV3-1 (or the pseudogene TRBV3-2) with TRBJ1-3, with D unresolved. Germline CDR1 LGHDT, CDR2 YNNKEL (reference sequence). The CDR3 runs to 16 residues. The V end lost 1 base, the J end lost 4 bases, and 14 bases lay between the germline ends.

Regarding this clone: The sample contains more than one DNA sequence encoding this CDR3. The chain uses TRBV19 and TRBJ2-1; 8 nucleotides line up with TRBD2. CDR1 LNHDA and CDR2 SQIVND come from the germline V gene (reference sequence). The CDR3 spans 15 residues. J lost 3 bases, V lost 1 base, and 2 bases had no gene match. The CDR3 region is CASSIGLAGYNEQFF. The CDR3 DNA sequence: TGTGCCAGTAGTATAGGGCTAGCGGGCTACAATGAGCAGTTCTTC. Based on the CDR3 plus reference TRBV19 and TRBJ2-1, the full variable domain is DGGITQSPKYLFRKEGQNVTLSCEQNLNHDAMYWYRQDPGQGLRLIYYSQIVNDFQKGDIAEGYSVSREKKESFPLTVTSAQKNPTAFYLCASSIGLAGYNEQFFGPGTRLTVL.

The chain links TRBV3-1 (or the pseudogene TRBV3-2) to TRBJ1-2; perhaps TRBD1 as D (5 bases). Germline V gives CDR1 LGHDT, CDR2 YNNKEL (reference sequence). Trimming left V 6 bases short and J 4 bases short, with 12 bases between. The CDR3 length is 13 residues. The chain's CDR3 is CASRDGGGYGYTF. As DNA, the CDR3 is TGTGCCAGCAGGGACGGGGGGGGCTATGGCTACACCTTC.

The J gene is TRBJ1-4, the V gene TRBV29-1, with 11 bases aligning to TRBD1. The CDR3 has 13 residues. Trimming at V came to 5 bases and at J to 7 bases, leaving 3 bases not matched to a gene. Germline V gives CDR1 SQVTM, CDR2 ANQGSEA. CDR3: CSVSDRGLEKLFF. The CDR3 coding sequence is TGCAGCGTTTCGGACAGGGGGCTTGAAAAACTGTTTTTT.

The DNA of the CDR3 is TGTGCCAGCAGCTCCGGGACAGGGGAAAGGGCGAACACTGAAGCTTTCTTT. Residues: CASSSGTGERANTEAFF. The rearrangement joins TRBV9 to TRBJ1-1; 10 bases line up with TRBD1. V was pared by 4 bases and J by 1 base, with 10 bases of the junction left unmatched. CDR1 and CDR2 (germline): SGDLS, YYNGEE. CDR3 size: 17 residues.

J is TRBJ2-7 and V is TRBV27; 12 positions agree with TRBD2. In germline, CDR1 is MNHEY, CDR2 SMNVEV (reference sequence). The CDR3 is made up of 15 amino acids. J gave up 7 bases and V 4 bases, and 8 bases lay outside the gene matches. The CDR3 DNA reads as TGTGCCAGCAGTTCACGACTAGCGGGAGCGGGGGAGCAGTACTTC. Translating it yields CASSSRLAGAGEQYF.

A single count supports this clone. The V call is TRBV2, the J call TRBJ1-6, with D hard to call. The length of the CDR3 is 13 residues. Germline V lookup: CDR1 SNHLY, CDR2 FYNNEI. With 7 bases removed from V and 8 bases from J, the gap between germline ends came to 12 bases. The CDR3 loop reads CASTDTRDSPLHF. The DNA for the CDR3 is TGTGCCAGCACCGATACCCGGGATTCACCCCTCCACTTT. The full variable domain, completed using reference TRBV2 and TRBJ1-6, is EPEVTQTPSHQVTQMGQEVILRCVPISNHLYFYWYRQILGQKVEFLVSFYNNEISEKSEIFDDQFSVERPDGSNFTLKIRSTKLEDSAMYFCASTDTRDSPLHFGNGTRLTVT.

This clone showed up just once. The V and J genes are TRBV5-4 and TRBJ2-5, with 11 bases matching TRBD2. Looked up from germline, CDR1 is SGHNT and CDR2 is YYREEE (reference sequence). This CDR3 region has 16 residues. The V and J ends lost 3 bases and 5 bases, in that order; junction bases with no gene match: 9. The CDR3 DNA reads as TGTGCCAGCAGCTCCCCTACTAGCGGGAGTTTGGAGACCCAGTACTTC. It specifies CASSSPTSGSLETQYF.

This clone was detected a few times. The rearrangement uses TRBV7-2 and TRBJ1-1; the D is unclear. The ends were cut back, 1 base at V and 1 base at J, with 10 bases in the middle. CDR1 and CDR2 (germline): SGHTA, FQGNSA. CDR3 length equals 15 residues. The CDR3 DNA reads TGTGCCAGCAGCTTAGGGCCGGGGTGGAACACTGAAGCTTTCTTT. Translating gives CASSLGPGWNTEAFF.

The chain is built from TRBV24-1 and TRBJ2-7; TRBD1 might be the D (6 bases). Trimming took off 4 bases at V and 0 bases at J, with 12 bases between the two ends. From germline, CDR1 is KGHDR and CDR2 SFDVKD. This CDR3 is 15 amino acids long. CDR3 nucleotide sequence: TGTGCCACCAGTGACACCGACAGGCCCTCCTACGAGCAGTACTTC. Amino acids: CATSDTDRPSYEQYF.

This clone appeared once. CDR3 amino acids: CASSVGTSGTHTQYF. CDR3 nucleotide sequence: TGTGCCAGCAGTGTCGGGACTAGCGGGACCCATACGCAGTATTTT. The V and J genes are TRBV2 and TRBJ2-3, with 13 bases fitting TRBD2. In germline, CDR1 is SNHLY, CDR2 FYNNEI. This CDR3 comprises 15 residues. V lost 4 bases and J lost 7; bases outside the gene matches: 5.

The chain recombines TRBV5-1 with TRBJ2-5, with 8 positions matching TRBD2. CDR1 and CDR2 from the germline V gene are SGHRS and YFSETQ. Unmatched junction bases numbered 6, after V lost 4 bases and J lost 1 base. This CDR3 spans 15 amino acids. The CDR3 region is CASSRWLAGQETQYF. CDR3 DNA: TGCGCCAGCAGCAGGTGGCTAGCGGGCCAAGAGACCCAGTACTTC.

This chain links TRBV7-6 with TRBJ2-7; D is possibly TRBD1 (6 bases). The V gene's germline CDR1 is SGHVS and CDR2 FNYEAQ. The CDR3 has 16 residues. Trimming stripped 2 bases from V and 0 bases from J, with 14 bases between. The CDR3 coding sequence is TGTGCCAGCAGCTTAAGACAGGACTTAAGCTCCTACGAGCAGTACTTC. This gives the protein CASSLRQDLSSYEQYF.

The DNA for the CDR3 is TGTGCCAGTGGGGGACAGGTCTTGGGGAGCAATCAGCCCCAGCATTTT. Translation: CASGGQVLGSNQPQHF. The rearrangement uses TRBV19 and TRBJ1-5; 8 nucleotides agree with TRBD1. Trimming removed 8 bases from V and 1 base from J; junction bases left unmatched: 10. Germline-derived CDR1 and CDR2 are LNHDA and SQIVND (reference sequence). This CDR3 spans 16 amino acids.

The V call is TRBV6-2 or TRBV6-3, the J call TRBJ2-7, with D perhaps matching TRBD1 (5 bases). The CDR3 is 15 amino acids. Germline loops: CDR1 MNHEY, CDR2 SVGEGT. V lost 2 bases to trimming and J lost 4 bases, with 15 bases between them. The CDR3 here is CASSYDRSRAYEQYF. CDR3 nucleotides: TGTGCCAGCAGTTACGACAGATCCCGAGCTTACGAGCAGTACTTC.